Detailed here is one T cell receptor beta chain. TCRdb's copy holds only in-frame clones and misses some; the assay was immunoSEQ multiplex PCR. Among 130,000 or so clones, more than 70% were seen once, and the ten largest hold more than 2.5%. These data are taken from a study of control samples from healthy donors and cancer patients. The receptor comes from a man aged 50-60 years in good health. Sequenced input: blood.

The CDR3 sequence: CASSLLGQGKTGVYEQYF. The CDR3 DNA follows: TGTGCCAGCAGTTTATTGGGACAGGGGAAAACTGGGGTCTACGAGCAGTACTTC. The gene calls are TRBV28 and TRBJ2-7, with 10 positions matching TRBD1. CDR1 and CDR2 (germline): MDHEN, SYDVKM. Losses at the gene ends were 1 base for V and 3 bases for J; bases not matched to a gene: 12. This CDR3 has 18 amino acids. Full variable domain (outside the CDR3, taken from reference TRBV28 and TRBJ2-7): DVKVTQSSRYLVKRTGEKVFLECVQDMDHENMFWYRQDPGLGLRLIYFSYDVKMKEKGDIPEGYSVSREKKERFSLILESASTNQTSMYLCASSLLGQGKTGVYEQYFGPGTRLTVT.